One sample yielded the 5 T cell receptor beta chains listed below, sequenced in a study of post-analysis software for immune sequencing data. TCR beta cDNA libraries included unique molecular identifiers. In TCRdb, the PCR reads were re-called with MiXCR into one record per CDR3 protein. The sample consists of about 430,000 distinct CDR3 sequences, about 40% of them appearing once. Points from the study as a whole: In patients, TRBV5-6, TRBV5-1 and TRBV20-1 belonged to five or six TRBV segments found more frequently than in controls.

These TCRs' antigens remain unknown. What was sequenced was blood. The source of these receptors is a girl aged 2 to 9 with multiple sclerosis.

The chain recombines TRBV13 with TRBJ2-3, with TRBD1 as a possible D gene (6 bases). The CDR3 consists of 15 residues. Trimming took 1 base from V and 4 from J, leaving 12 bases between them. CDR1 and CDR2 from the germline V gene are PRHDT and FYEKMQ (reference sequence). The CDR3, as DNA: TGTGCCAGCAGCTTAGTCGTGGGGGCACCAGATACGCAGTATTTT. Protein: CASSLVVGAPDTQYF.

This chain connects TRBV5-1 to TRBJ2-1, with a tentative D call TRBD1 (6 bases). Trimming removed 0 bases from V and 8 bases from J, with 15 bases in between. The CDR3 runs to 15 residues. Per the germline V gene, CDR1 is SGHRS and CDR2 is YFSETQ. CDR3 sequence reads: CASSLAPGVNDEQFF. As DNA, the CDR3 is TGCGCCAGCAGCTTGGCCCCAGGGGTAAACGATGAGCAGTTCTTC.

The CDR3 nucleotides read TGCGCCAGCAGCTTGGATCCGCTGCGGGGTTGGAATTCACCCCTCCACTTT. Translation: CASSLDPLRGWNSPLHF. The chain combines TRBV5-1 with TRBJ1-6; D unclear. The CDR3 has 17 amino acids. V lost 0 bases, J lost 7 bases, and 17 bases lay in between. Per the germline V gene, CDR1 is SGHRS and CDR2 is YFSETQ.

V usage is TRBV29-1 and J usage is TRBJ2-5, with D maybe TRBD1 (5 bases). The last part of the DNA fits TRBJ2-7 better; the J call may be wrong. The CDR3 is 13 residues long. CDR1 SQVTM and CDR2 ANQGSEA come from the germline V gene. The CDR3 is CSVEGQKLDEQYF. Here the CDR3 DNA reads TGCAGCGTTGAAGGACAGAAGTTGGACGAGCAGTACTTC.

This chain uses TRBV14 with TRBJ1-2; D might be TRBD1 (6 bases). This CDR3 has 17 amino acids. V was pared by 1 base and J by 5 bases, with 20 bases between. Germline loops: CDR1 SGHDN, CDR2 FVKESK. The CDR3 here is CASSQAGVLQGPYGYTF. The DNA of the CDR3 is TGTGCCAGCAGCCAAGCCGGCGTCCTACAGGGTCCTTATGGCTACACCTTC.